The 17 T cell receptor beta chains reported below all come from one sample, sequenced in a study of CDR3 diversity in severe acne. TCRdb redid the calling of the PCR reads with MiXCR, one entry per CDR3 protein. The repertoire holds roughly 100,000 distinct CDR3 sequences, under 60% seen once, with approximately 13% in the top ten. Material for sequencing was blood. The receptors here all came from a male donor with acne.

This clonotype was recorded many times. The chain uses TRBV6-2 or TRBV6-3 and TRBJ1-2; TRBD1 matches at 7 bases. With 4 bases clipped from V and 1 base from J, the junction kept 12 bases outside the gene matches. This CDR3 has 17 residues. CDR1 and CDR2 from the germline V gene are MNHEY and SVGEGT. The CDR3 region has the DNA TGTGCCAGCAGTTCGGGCCCGGGACAGCTTAATAACTATGGCTACACCTTC. Encoded protein: CASSSGPGQLNNYGYTF.

This sequence joins TRBV12-3 or TRBV12-4 and TRBJ1-4, with TRBD1 identical over 10 bases. Trimming cost V 3 bases and J 7 bases; bases outside gene matches: 5. The CDR3 has 15 amino acids. In nucleotides, the CDR3 is TGTGCCAGCAGTTTCTGGGGACAGGGGAGTGAAAAACTGTTTTTT. This translates into CASSFWGQGSEKLFF.

To note about this clonotype: A much larger clone differs by one base, so this may be a read error. The rearrangement uses TRBV11-3 and TRBJ2-3; TRBD2 might be the D (5 bases). This CDR3 spans 13 amino acids. CDR1 and CDR2 (germline): SGHNT, YENEEA. The CDR3 bases are TGTGCCGGCAGCCCGGGGATAGCAGATACGCAGTATTTT. Translating gives CAGSPGIADTQYF.

This chain links TRBV2 with TRBJ2-7; 8 nucleotides line up with TRBD2. This CDR3 spans 14 amino acids. CDR1 is SNHLY, CDR2 FYNNEI, per germline. Germline trimming cut 8 bases from V and 5 bases from J; bases unmatched to any gene: 11. CDR3 protein: CASAPSGGRNEQYF. In nucleotides, the CDR3 is TGTGCCAGCGCCCCCTCGGGCGGGAGGAACGAGCAGTACTTC.

The CDR3 is CSVTVVGELFF. The CDR3 DNA reads TGCAGCGTCACCGTGGTCGGGGAGCTGTTTTTT. The rearrangement links TRBV29-1 to TRBJ2-2; D remains ambiguous. V lost 6 bases and J lost 7, with 9 bases in between. Germline loops: CDR1 SQVTM, CDR2 ANQGSEA. The CDR3 covers 11 residues.

In this sample, this clonotype turned up once. The final CDR3 position lacks the conserved phenylalanine or tryptophan, pointing to a likely read error. The chain recombines TRBV9 with TRBJ2-7; TRBD1 aligns across 12 bases. Losses at the gene ends were 3 bases for V and 3 bases for J; bases not matched to a gene: 4. This CDR3 spans 15 amino acids. Germline loops: CDR1 SGDLS, CDR2 YYNGEE. CDR3 amino acids: CASSAGTGGLYEQYL. CDR3 in DNA: TGTGCCAGCAGCGCCGGGACAGGGGGCCTCTACGAGCAGTACCTC.

This clonotype was observed once. The V gene is TRBV25-1, the J gene TRBJ2-7; 15 bases fit TRBD2. The closer fit of TRBJ2-1 to the DNA end suggests the J call may be wrong. CDR3 length equals 16 residues. CDR1 MGHDK and CDR2 SYGVNS come from the germline V gene. The CDR3 is CASVTAGTSGGYEQFF. As DNA, the CDR3 is TGTGCCAGCGTCACTGCCGGGACTAGCGGGGGGTATGAGCAGTTCTTC.

Points on this clonotype: It may be a read error: a sequence one base away is much more abundant. The chain joins TRBV6-6 to TRBJ2-7; D uncertain. Germline CDR1 and CDR2: MNHNY and SVGAGI (reference sequence). This CDR3 is 15 amino acids long. CDR3 loop: CASSYQPGSAYVQYV. The CDR3 DNA is TGTGCCAGCAGTTACCAACCGGGTTCGGCCTACGTGCAGTACGTC.

Concerning this clonotype: A much larger clone differs by one base, so this may be a read error. The V and J genes are TRBV5-6 and TRBJ2-2; a possible D gene is TRBD1 (6 bases). Germline V lookup: CDR1 SGHDT, CDR2 YYEEEE. The V end lost 4 bases, the J end lost 8 bases, and 27 bases lay between the germline ends. This CDR3 is built from 18 residues. The CDR3 nucleotides are TGTGCCAGCAGCCGAGATGTAATCCTTGGCAGGGGTGTGGGGGAGCTGTTTTTT. It specifies CASSRDVILGRGVGELFF.

This clonotype was observed once. This chain joins TRBV7-3 and TRBJ2-1; 11 bases align to TRBD2. V trimming: 5 bases; J trimming: 7 bases; junction bases outside the gene matches: 7. CDR1 and CDR2 from the germline V gene are SGHTA and FQGTGA. The CDR3 contains 15 residues. The CDR3 DNA reads TGTGCCAGCAGCGAACTAGCGGGAGCCCTAAATGAGCAGTTCTTC. Translated, it gives CASSELAGALNEQFF.

The gene calls are TRBV5-6 and TRBJ1-2, with D possibly being TRBD1 (5 bases). The CDR3 has 13 amino acids. The germline V and J ends were trimmed by 4 bases and 5 bases, with 12 bases remaining between them. Germline-derived CDR1 and CDR2 are SGHDT and YYEEEE. In nucleotides, the CDR3 is TGTGCCAGCAGCCAAACAGGTACTTATGGCTACACCTTC. It yields the protein CASSQTGTYGYTF. Filled out from reference TRBV5-6 and TRBJ1-2, the complete variable domain reads DAGVTQSPTHLIKTRGQQVTLRCSPKSGHDTVSWYQQALGQGPQFIFQYYEEEERQRGNFPDRFSGHQFPNYSSELNVNALLLGDSALYLCASSQTGTYGYTFGSGTRLTVV.

This clonotype was observed a handful of times. J is TRBJ2-7 and V is TRBV29-1; 10 positions match TRBD1. V lost 4 bases to trimming and J lost 3 bases; unmatched junction nucleotides: 6. Germline CDR1 reads SQVTM; CDR2 reads ANQGSEA. The CDR3 extends over 14 amino acids. For the CDR3, the DNA is TGCAGCGTTGGAGGGGGGGACAGGGGCTACGAGCAGTACTTC. It is translated as CSVGGGDRGYEQYF.

The chain employs TRBV12-3 or TRBV12-4 and TRBJ1-3; maybe TRBD1 (6 bases). CDR3 length: 15 residues. The V gene lost 1 base and the J gene lost 2 bases, with 9 bases spanning the gap. As DNA, the CDR3 is TGTGCCAGCAGTTTAGAGGGGGTCCCTGGAAACACCATATATTTT. Translating gives CASSLEGVPGNTIYF.

V gene TRBV20-1 combines with J gene TRBJ1-1; 8 nucleotides match TRBD1. CDR3 length equals 14 residues. Germline values: CDR1 DFQATT, CDR2 SNEGSKA (reference sequence). J lost 0 bases, V lost 3 bases, and 3 bases had no gene match. In nucleotides, the CDR3 is TGCAGTGCTAGGGGGACAGGTTTGAACACTGAAGCTTTCTTT. Amino acids: CSARGTGLNTEAFF.

By share of the sample, this clonotype is medium-sized. V is TRBV29-1 and J is TRBJ2-3; unclear D gene. This CDR3 comprises 13 residues. CDR1 SQVTM and CDR2 ANQGSEA come from the germline V gene. Trimming removed 5 bases from V and 6 bases from J, with 15 bases in between. CDR3 loop: CSVPRFSYDTQYF. The CDR3 DNA follows: TGCAGCGTTCCAAGGTTCTCCTACGATACGCAGTATTTT.

This clonotype was observed at least ten times. CDR3 bases: TGTGCCAGCAATAATGGAATTTCACCCCTCCACTTT. It encodes CASNNGISPLHF. The chain has TRBV2 and TRBJ1-6; D is uncertain. V was cut by 7 bases and J by 9 bases, with 10 bases left in between. Germline V gives CDR1 SNHLY, CDR2 FYNNEI. The CDR3 is 12 residues long.

The chain joins TRBV7-8 to TRBJ2-6; D perhaps matches TRBD1 (6 bases). The CDR3 contains 17 residues. The germline gives CDR1 SGHVS, CDR2 FQNEAQ. Deletions cut 5 bases from V and 2 bases from J, with 16 bases between. CDR3 sequence: CASSTRTPGAGANVLTF. The CDR3 DNA sequence: TGTGCCAGCAGCACAAGAACTCCAGGGGCTGGGGCCAACGTCCTGACTTTC.